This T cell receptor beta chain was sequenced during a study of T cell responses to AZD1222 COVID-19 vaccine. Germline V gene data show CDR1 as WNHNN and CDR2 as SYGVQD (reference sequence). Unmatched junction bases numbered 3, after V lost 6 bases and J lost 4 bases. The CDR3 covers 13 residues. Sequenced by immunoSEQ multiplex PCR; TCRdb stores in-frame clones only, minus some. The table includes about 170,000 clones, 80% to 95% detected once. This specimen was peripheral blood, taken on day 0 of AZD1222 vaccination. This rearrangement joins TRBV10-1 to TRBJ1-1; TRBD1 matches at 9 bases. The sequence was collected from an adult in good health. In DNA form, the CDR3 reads TGCGCCAGCAGGGGGGACAGGGCCACTGAAGCTTTCTTT. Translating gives CASRGDRATEAFF.